This T cell receptor beta chain was sequenced during a study of T cell repertoires in cytomegalovirus infection. Study overall: A matching HLA type, together with CMV infection, was signaled by public TCR beta signatures. Whole-study results and caveats: Clonotype analysis showed dominance of the ex vivo response by HLA-C-restricted CMV-specific TCR beta clonotypes.

With 3 bases removed from V and 4 bases from J, the gap between germline ends came to 22 bases. The CDR3 consists of 18 residues. Germline V gene data show CDR1 as KGHSH and CDR2 as LQKENI. In the case of this clonotype: Its target is not known.

From the reads, TCRdb called clonotypes with MiXCR, one entry per CDR3 protein. This sample has about 450,000 distinct CDR3 sequences, with approximately 33% found just once. The source is a human donor in good health (CMV status not recorded). Some clones in this sample may be carry-over from other donors' samples. Sequenced input: PBMCs. This chain joins TRBV18 and TRBJ1-3, with a weak D call TRBD1 (6 bases). The CDR3 nucleotides are TGTGCCAGCTCACCTTTGCCCCTCGGGACAAATCCCGGAAACACCATATATTTT. It translates to CASSPLPLGTNPGNTIYF.